Following are 3 T cell receptor beta chains from one sample sequenced in a study of lymphopenia after photon versus proton radiotherapy. Repertoires were generated with immunoSEQ multiplex PCR, while TCRdb's copy carries only in-frame clones and drops some. In the table there are 150,000 to 200,000 clones, approximately 86% of which are singletons. The material sequenced was peripheral blood, taken from a patient treated with photon-based radiotherapy. These receptors originate from a man aged 45-60 years with gastric cancer.

The genes are TRBV28 and TRBJ2-1, with 9 bases that match TRBD1. V shed 9 bases, J shed 7 bases, and the junction held 16 bases outside the gene matches. From germline, CDR1 is MDHEN and CDR2 SYDVKM. This CDR3 region has 16 residues. This CDR3 reads CASKRGDRVGLNEQFF. CDR3 sequence (DNA): TGTGCCAGTAAAAGGGGGGACAGGGTAGGTTTGAATGAGCAGTTCTTC.

This clone has only one observation. This chain joins TRBV6-1 and TRBJ1-1; D might be TRBD1 (5 bases). Looked up from germline, CDR1 is MNHNS and CDR2 is SASEGT. Trimming pared 5 bases from V and 0 bases from J, leaving 10 bases between. This CDR3 spans 14 amino acids. CDR3 region: CASSRGTLNTEAFF. The DNA for the CDR3 is TGTGCCAGCAGTAGAGGGACCCTGAACACTGAAGCTTTCTTT.

This chain joins TRBV7-9 and TRBJ2-2, with 7 bases that match TRBD2. There are 16 residues in the CDR3. Germline V gives CDR1 SEHNR, CDR2 FQNEAQ (reference sequence). J gave up 4 bases and V 8 bases, and 13 bases lay outside the gene matches. The CDR3 here is CASATPAGRFTGELFF. In DNA, the CDR3 is TGTGCCAGCGCGACGCCTGCCGGGAGGTTCACCGGGGAGCTGTTTTTT.